These 18 T cell receptor beta chains came from one sample sequenced in a study of CD8+ T cells in alopecia areata. Sampling of alopecia areata patients yielded lesional scalp punch biopsies as well as peripheral blood. Sequencing relied on a cDNA template that was reverse transcribed from extracted RNA. Assay: immunoSEQ multiplex PCR; the TCRdb copy retains only in-frame clones and omits some. The data show more than 12,000 clones, 45% to 60% seen once. The source was skin, collected at week 0. All receptors derive from a human donor with alopecia areata.

Only a few counts were recorded for this clone. The rearrangement links TRBV2 to TRBJ2-1, with 9 bases fitting TRBD2. V lost 4 bases to trimming and J lost 9 bases; unmatched junction nucleotides: 7. The CDR3 extends over 14 amino acids. Germline values: CDR1 SNHLY, CDR2 FYNNEI. The CDR3 loop is CASSGFETSGEQFF. The CDR3 DNA sequence: TGTGCCAGCAGTGGGTTCGAGACTAGCGGTGAGCAGTTCTTC.

This sequence joins TRBV27 and TRBJ1-3; D remains unclear. Germline V CDR1 and CDR2: MNHEY, SMNVEV (reference sequence). Trimming removed 8 bases at V and 4 bases at J, with 12 bases between. The CDR3 has 13 amino acids. The CDR3 protein is CASRKGGGNTIYF. DNA of the CDR3: TGTGCCAGCCGCAAGGGCGGCGGAAACACCATATATTTT.

This chain links TRBV4-1 with TRBJ1-1; 8 positions match TRBD1. The germline CDR1 and CDR2 sequences are MGHRA and YSYEKL. The CDR3 has 15 residues. V was pared by 1 base and J by 4 bases, with 5 bases of the junction left unmatched. The CDR3 DNA is TGCGCCAGCAGCCAAGCGGGACAGGTCTTCACTGAAGCTTTCTTT. This translates into CASSQAGQVFTEAFF.

J is TRBJ2-7 and V is TRBV18; D is uncertain. Germline CDR1 and CDR2: KGHSH and LQKENI. This CDR3 region has 13 residues. Trimming took 3 bases from V and 3 from J, leaving 9 bases between them. CDR3 loop: CASSPSGLYEQYF. In DNA, the CDR3 is TGTGCCAGCTCACCCTCTGGCCTCTACGAGCAGTACTTC.

In its sample, this clone was seen once. V gene TRBV11-2 combines with J gene TRBJ2-1, with no clear D. This CDR3 comprises 17 residues. Germline V gene lookup returns CDR1 SGHAT and CDR2 FQNNGV. V was shortened by 1 base and J by 0 bases, with 13 bases between the two germline ends. This chain's CDR3 is CASSLVGCSASYNEQFF. The CDR3 DNA follows: TGTGCCAGCAGCTTAGTGGGTTGTTCGGCCTCCTACAATGAGCAGTTCTTC.

This clone was detected only a few times. The chain uses TRBV5-4 and TRBJ2-7, with 16 bases lining up with TRBD2. Germline V lookup: CDR1 SGHNT, CDR2 YYREEE (reference sequence). With V trimmed by 7 bases and J by 1 base, 5 bases remained unmatched. The length of the CDR3 is 16 residues. CDR3 sequence reads: CASRGLAGGKSYEQYF. CDR3 nucleotides: TGTGCCAGCCGGGGACTAGCGGGGGGGAAATCCTACGAGCAGTACTTC. The variable domain in full, completed from reference TRBV5-4 and TRBJ2-7, reads ETGVTQSPTHLIKTRGQQVTLRCSSQSGHNTVSWYQQALGQGPQFIFQYYREEENGRGNFPPRFSGLQFPNYSSELNVNALELDDSALYLCASRGLAGGKSYEQYFGPGTRLTVT.

DNA of the CDR3: TGTGCTAGTGGTTGGGGACAGGGGCTAGCACACCTTAATTCACCCCTCCACTTT. Its translation: CASGWGQGLAHLNSPLHF. The chain recombines TRBV12-5 with TRBJ1-6; 10 nucleotides align to TRBD1. The V gene end was trimmed by 4 bases and the J gene end by 6 bases; junction bases not matched to a gene: 12. The germline V gene has CDR1 LGHNT and CDR2 FRNRAP. The CDR3 has 18 amino acids.

The chain employs TRBV30 and TRBJ2-1, with D maybe TRBD2 (6 bases). Germline loops: CDR1 GTSNPN, CDR2 SVGIG (reference sequence). The CDR3 consists of 15 residues. V shed 0 bases and J shed 8 bases, with 17 bases lying between them. The CDR3 region has the DNA TGTGCCTGGAGTGTAGCGGCGGGGTTTAGTCATGAGCAGTTCTTC. Translated, it gives CAWSVAAGFSHEQFF.

The chain joins TRBV10-3 to TRBJ2-3; D call uncertain. V was pared by 3 bases and J by 2 bases, with 3 bases between. The CDR3 spans 12 residues. The germline V gene has CDR1 ENHRY and CDR2 SYGVKD. CDR3 nucleotides: TGTGCCATCAGTGATGCCACAGATACGCAGTATTTT. Protein: CAISDATDTQYF.

The rearrangement uses TRBV5-6 and TRBJ2-1, with D possibly being TRBD1 (7 bases). Looked up from germline, CDR1 is SGHDT and CDR2 is YYEEEE. CDR3 length: 15 residues. Trimming cost V 4 bases and J 3 bases, with 14 bases left between them. As DNA, the CDR3 is TGTGCCAGCAGCCGGGGGCAGGGGGGCTACAATGAGCAGTTCTTC. As protein: CASSRGQGGYNEQFF.

The rearrangement joins TRBV19 to TRBJ1-1; 11 nucleotides match TRBD1. CDR3 length: 17 residues. From germline, CDR1 is LNHDA and CDR2 SQIVND (reference sequence). Trimming took 5 bases from V and 1 from J; bases not matched to a gene: 9. CDR3 residues: CASSSTGTGGRNTEAFF. In DNA form, the CDR3 reads TGTGCCAGTAGTTCAACCGGGACAGGGGGAAGGAACACTGAAGCTTTCTTT. The full variable domain, with the rest looked up from reference TRBV19 and TRBJ1-1, is DGGITQSPKYLFRKEGQNVTLSCEQNLNHDAMYWYRQDPGQGLRLIYYSQIVNDFQKGDIAEGYSVSREKKESFPLTVTSAQKNPTAFYLCASSSTGTGGRNTEAFFGQGTRLTVV.

This chain joins TRBV5-1 and TRBJ2-5; D not certain. The end of the DNA is better explained by TRBJ2-7, so the J call may be wrong. The CDR3 has 17 amino acids. CDR1 and CDR2 (germline): SGHRS, YFSETQ. CDR3 coding DNA: TGCGCCAGCAGCTCCGTACCCTCGCAGAACTTTAACTACGAGCAGTACTTC. It translates to CASSSVPSQNFNYEQYF.

The rearrangement joins TRBV5-1 to TRBJ2-1; D ambiguous. CDR1 and CDR2 (germline): SGHRS, YFSETQ. V shed 1 base and J shed 11 bases, with 10 bases lying between them. The CDR3 runs to 12 residues. CDR3 residues: CASSLFSLQQFF. The DNA of the CDR3 is TGCGCCAGCAGCTTGTTTTCACTTCAGCAGTTCTTC.

Note on this clone: The junction departs from the called germline gene at one end, perhaps through a read error. The gene calls are TRBV7-9 and TRBJ2-7, with TRBD2 matching 9 bases. Germline CDR1 is SEHNR and CDR2 is FQNEAQ (reference sequence). This CDR3 has 15 amino acids. CDR3 DNA: TGTGCCAGCAGCGTAGCGGGGGAGCTTTATTACGAGCAGTACTTC. It codes for CASSVAGELYYEQYF. Full variable domain (outside the CDR3, taken from reference TRBV7-9 and TRBJ2-7): DTGVSQNPRHKITKRGQNVTFRCDPISEHNRLYWYRQTLGQGPEFLTYFQNEAQLEKSRLLSDRFSAERPKGSFSTLEIQRTEQGDSAMYLCASSVAGELYYEQYFGPGTRLTVT.

By sample share, this clone is medium-sized. The J gene is TRBJ1-5, the V gene TRBV18; the D is unclear. The CDR3 has 15 amino acids. The germline V gene encodes CDR1 KGHSH and CDR2 LQKENI. Trimming removed 3 bases at V and 7 bases at J, with 16 bases between. The CDR3 here is CASSPLGWEGQPQHF. CDR3 sequence (DNA): TGTGCCAGCTCACCGTTGGGATGGGAGGGCCAGCCCCAGCATTTT.

The chain uses TRBV28 and TRBJ2-3; 8 bases line up with TRBD2. The V gene's germline CDR1 is MDHEN and CDR2 SYDVKM. The CDR3 contains 16 residues. J gave up 2 bases and V 6 bases, and 10 bases lay outside the gene matches. CDR3 residues: CASSTRAGGSTDTQYF. The CDR3, as DNA: TGTGCCAGCAGCACCAGGGCGGGAGGCTCCACAGATACGCAGTATTTT.

The V gene is TRBV5-1, the J gene TRBJ2-7; no definite D call. Per germline, CDR1 SGHRS and CDR2 YFSETQ. This CDR3 has 14 residues. Trimming took 4 bases from V and 2 from J, leaving 13 bases between them. The CDR3 sequence is CASSQLDPAYEQYF. CDR3 DNA sequence: TGCGCCAGCAGCCAACTGGACCCGGCCTACGAGCAGTACTTC.

V gene TRBV14 combines with J gene TRBJ1-6; D gene uncertain. V lost 1 base to trimming and J lost 13 bases, with 8 bases between them. This CDR3 spans 12 amino acids. Germline CDR1 SGHDN, CDR2 FVKESK. The CDR3 region is CASSQGAGPLHF. For the CDR3, the DNA is TGTGCCAGCAGCCAAGGCGCGGGCCCCCTCCACTTT.